These T cell receptor beta chains were read from a single sample in a study of shared clonotypes between healthy human individuals. Produced via immunoSEQ multiplex PCR; TCRdb's table is partial and in-frame only. This table holds more than 900,000 clones, more than 75% found once. Sequences were obtained from memory CD4+ T cells from PBMCs. These TCRs come from a man aged 18 to 29 in good health. Some clones in this sample may be carry-over from other donors' samples. Each CDR3 is given with its conserved first and last residue. Fields, in order: D gene, V gene, J gene, clone size, CDR3 protein, CDR3 DNA. The D gene is left open where the match is weak. Rows give clone size only sometimes, using once, few, many, or a class for an expanded clone.

.,TRBV7-3,TRBJ1-1,.,CASSLTGGTLRSTEAFF,TGTGCCAGCAGCTTAACGGGTGGAACATTGAGAAGCACTGAAGCTTTCTTT
TRBD2,TRBV4-1,TRBJ2-3,.,CASSSRGGTEYF,TGCGCCAGCAGCTCGCGGGGGGGTACCGAGTATTTT
.,TRBV7-9,TRBJ1-4,.,CASSLMGRAGETNEKLFF,TGTGCCAGCAGCCTTATGGGGAGAGCAGGGGAGACTAATGAAAAACTGTTTTTT
.,TRBV6-1,TRBJ2-7,once,CASMSAERGYEQYF,TGTGCCAGCATGAGTGCAGAAAGAGGCTACGAGCAGTACTTC
.,TRBV6-6,TRBJ1-5,.,CASSSSGSQPQHF,TGTGCCAGCAGTTCGTCCGGGAGTCAGCCCCAGCATTTT
.,TRBV5-6,TRBJ1-2,few,CASSLFGSGIRIIYGYTF,TGTGCCAGCAGCTTGTTCGGTAGTGGGATTCGAATCATATATGGCTACACCTTC
.,TRBV15,TRBJ2-5,.,CATSRVGETQYF,TGTGCCACCAGCAGAGTAGGAGAGACCCAGTACTTC
.,TRBV7-4,TRBJ1-2,.,CASSLVRISRERYGYTF,TGTGCCAGCAGCTTAGTTAGGATCTCCCGTGAAAGGTATGGCTACACCTTC
.,TRBV18,TRBJ2-5,.,CASSPARAVETQYF,TGTGCCAGCTCACCTGCCAGGGCGGTGGAGACCCAGTACTTC
TRBD1,TRBV14,TRBJ2-2,.,CASSQDAGGFTGELFF,TGTGCCAGCAGCCAGGACGCAGGGGGTTTCACCGGGGAGCTGTTTTTT
.,TRBV6-6,TRBJ1-3,.,CASRTGLHSGNTIYF,TGTGCCAGCAGAACGGGACTGCACTCTGGAAACACCATATATTTT
.,TRBV25-1,TRBJ1-2,.,CASSDPGGGVAHGYTF,TGTGCCAGCAGTGATCCCGGGGGGGGAGTCGCTCATGGCTACACCTTC
TRBD1,TRBV28,TRBJ1-2,.,CASSLPTGQGGGYTF,TGTGCCAGCAGTTTACCAACGGGACAGGGGGGTGGCTACACCTTC
TRBD1,TRBV25-1,TRBJ1-5,few,CASSGQGGSQPQHF,TGTGCCAGCAGTGGACAGGGTGGTAGTCAGCCCCAGCATTTT
TRBD2,TRBV11-2,TRBJ2-3,many,CASSLAGGLTDTQYF,TGTGCCAGCAGCTTAGCGGGGGGACTCACAGATACGCAGTATTTT
TRBD2,TRBV18,TRBJ2-1,.,CASSPPQRGRNNEQFF,TGTGCCAGCTCACCACCCCAGCGGGGCCGGAACAATGAGCAGTTCTTC
.,TRBV18,TRBJ1-1,.,CASSRGLVAEAFF,TGTGCCAGCTCACGTGGGTTAGTGGCTGAAGCTTTCTTT
TRBD1,TRBV5-4,TRBJ1-2,.,CASSLETGWNGGYTF,TGTGCCAGCAGCTTGGAGACAGGGTGGAATGGTGGCTACACCTTC
TRBD1,TRBV2,TRBJ2-1,.,CASTPTGGWQFF,TGTGCCAGCACTCCCACAGGGGGCTGGCAGTTCTTC
.,TRBV5-1,TRBJ2-7,.,CASTTLPMSEQYF,TGCGCCAGCACCACTCTTCCGATGAGCGAGCAGTACTTC
.,TRBV28,TRBJ1-1,few,CASSFRPPDDTEAFF,TGTGCCAGCAGTTTTCGCCCTCCGGATGACACTGAAGCTTTCTTT
.,TRBV2,TRBJ2-6,.,CASNLVSGANVLTF,TGTGCCAGCAATCTGGTCTCTGGGGCCAACGTCCTGACTTTC
TRBD1,TRBV5-1,TRBJ2-1,.,CASSMGQNEQFF,TGCGCCAGCAGCATGGGACAGAATGAGCAGTTCTTC
.,TRBV6-5,TRBJ1-2,.,CASSYSRLGYGYTF,TGTGCCAGCAGTTACTCAAGGCTCGGCTATGGCTACACCTTC
TRBD2,TRBV7-9,TRBJ2-7,once,CASNRGLAGGRTHEQYF,TGTGCCAGCAACCGGGGACTAGCGGGAGGACGTACCCACGAGCAGTACTTC
.,TRBV5-1,TRBJ1-2,few,CASSSRTADGYTF,TGCGCCAGCAGTTCCCGGACAGCCGATGGCTACACCTTC
.,TRBV5-4,TRBJ1-4,.,CASSPAGEGPPTNEKLFF,TGTGCCAGCAGCCCAGCGGGAGAAGGACCTCCAACTAATGAAAAACTGTTTTTT
.,TRBV2,TRBJ2-7,.,CASRNLGTEEQYF,TGTGCCAGCAGAAACCTGGGCACGGAAGAGCAGTACTTC
TRBD1,TRBV7-3,TRBJ2-5,.,CASSRTGGFQETQYF,TGTGCCAGCAGCCGGACAGGGGGCTTTCAAGAGACCCAGTACTTC
TRBD1,TRBV7-2,TRBJ1-2,.,CASSLIFGTAYGYTF,TGTGCCAGCAGCCTAATATTCGGGACAGCCTATGGCTACACCTTC
.,TRBV10-3,TRBJ1-1,many,CATRQNTEAFF,TGTGCCACCCGACAGAACACTGAAGCTTTCTTT
.,TRBV28,TRBJ2-3,.,CASSDQGKSTDTQYF,TGTGCCAGCAGTGACCAGGGGAAAAGCACAGATACGCAGTATTTT
.,TRBV21-1,TRBJ2-1,.,CASSKRRDRVKFF,TGTGCCAGCAGCAAAAGGAGGGACAGGGTAAAGTTCTTC
.,TRBV6-6,TRBJ2-7,.,CASSYRDPYEQYF,TGTGCCAGCAGTTACCGGGACCCCTACGAGCAGTACTTC
.,TRBV6-4,TRBJ2-1,.,CASSERSGSYNEQFF,TGTGCCAGCAGTGAGAGATCGGGGTCCTACAATGAGCAGTTCTTC
.,TRBV6-6,TRBJ2-7,once,CASSSAGPGAYEQYF,TGTGCCAGCAGTTCGGCGGGACCCGGGGCTTACGAGCAGTACTTC